This T cell receptor beta chain stems from a study of T cell responses to AZD1222 COVID-19 vaccine. A remark on this clone: Its antigen is still unknown.

This CDR3 is 14 amino acids long. The ends were cut back, 2 bases at V and 8 bases at J, with 12 bases in the middle. The germline gives CDR1 MNHEY, CDR2 SVGAGI. Study-wide results and limits: A rise in Spike-specific TCR breadth and depth followed two AZD1222 doses. Mostly white British, mostly female donors; authors suggested clonal diversity may be underestimated. Without day 14 samples, only post-peak T cell repertoires were studied.

Sequencing was performed with immunoSEQ multiplex PCR; in TCRdb, only in-frame clones are kept and a portion is missing. Here the sample spans around 87,000 clones, about nine tenths being singletons. This sample comprised peripheral blood, obtained on day 0 of AZD1222 vaccination. The TCR comes from an adult in good health. The J gene is TRBJ2-2, the V gene TRBV6-5; perhaps TRBD2 as D (6 bases). This CDR3 is CASSYGTRTGELFF. The CDR3, as DNA: TGTGCCAGCAGTTACGGGACTCGAACGGGGGAGCTGTTTTTT.